This T cell receptor beta chain was recorded in a study of blood T cell repertoires in COVID-19. In the original analysis: Amplification of reference gene primers provided the estimated nucleated cell counts. Clones were read by immunoSEQ multiplex PCR, and TCRdb kept only the in-frame ones, dropping some. D and trimming come from the DNA, and the V and J calls and clone size come from that table. The sample lists hundreds of thousands of clones; approximately 90% were seen once. For recovered donors of Cohort 3, there were two negative PCRs, clearance, or symptom resolution. Germline values: CDR1 MGHRA, CDR2 YSYEKL. There are 15 residues in the CDR3. V gave up 1 base and J gave up 1 base; unmatched junction bases: 3.

This receptor was taken from a man aged 35 to 55 who had recovered from COVID-19. Sequencing was carried out using PBMCs or T cells enriched from blood (not recorded which). The V call is TRBV4-1, the J call TRBJ1-2; 7 nucleotides line up with TRBD1. The CDR3 region is CASSQVPGGNYGYTF. CDR3 in DNA: TGCGCCAGCAGCCAAGTGCCAGGGGGTAACTATGGCTACACCTTC.